This record looks at one TCR beta chain sequence and its context. Its antigen is still unknown. The sample is drawn from a study of T cells expressing NK-cell markers. Whole-study findings and limits: Researchers report these clonotypes also headed the CD3+CD56-NKG2C+ fraction in a few donors.

From its re-call of the 5' RACE reads, TCRdb lists each CDR3 protein once, without DNA. This repertoire includes 500,000 to 700,000 distinct CDR3 sequences. The sequenced material came from blood T cells: a sorted CD56 or NKG2C T cell subset, CD4+ or CD8+ T cells, or bulk PBMC T cells (not recorded which). This sequence originates from a man in his late teens or twenties in good health.

CDR3: CSARADGETQYF. The chain carries TRBV20-1 and TRBJ2-5. CDR1 is DFQATT and CDR2 is SNEGSKA in the germline V gene (reference sequence). The CDR3 covers 12 residues.